This T cell receptor (beta chain) is drawn from a study of control samples from healthy donors and cancer patients. CDR3 size: 16 residues. Germline values: CDR1 SGHAT, CDR2 FQNNGV. Trimming at V came to 2 bases and at J to 2 bases, leaving 9 bases not matched to a gene. Sequenced by immunoSEQ multiplex PCR; TCRdb stores in-frame clones only, minus some. In the table there are approximately 110,000 clones, approximately 83% of which are singletons. This TCR came from a woman aged 45-65 years in good health. The V call is TRBV11-2, the J call TRBJ2-7, with 7 bases fitting TRBD1. Sequencing used blood. The CDR3 spells CASSLLRGQGAYEQYF. DNA for the CDR3: TGTGCCAGCAGCTTACTTCGTGGGCAGGGGGCCTACGAGCAGTACTTC.